Each of the 14 T cell receptor beta chains below was sequenced from the same sample in a study of blood T cell repertoires in COVID-19. Measured with immunoSEQ multiplex PCR; TCRdb has only the in-frame clones, and not every one. Here the sample spans 70,000 to 75,000 clones, about 92% being singletons. Specimen: peripheral blood. These receptors were taken from a human donor in a cohort sampled during active COVID-19.

The rearrangement uses TRBV28 and TRBJ2-7; maybe TRBD2 (6 bases). The germline gives CDR1 MDHEN, CDR2 SYDVKM. This CDR3 has 11 residues. V gave up 7 bases and J gave up 11 bases, with 15 bases separating them. The CDR3 region is CASKKPGEEYF. CDR3 in DNA: TGTGCCAGCAAGAAGCCGGGGGAAGAGTACTTC.

The gene calls are TRBV28 and TRBJ2-5, with 12 bases fitting TRBD1. Trimming took 6 bases from V and 0 from J; bases not matched to a gene: 5. Germline V lookup: CDR1 MDHEN, CDR2 SYDVKM. This CDR3 is built from 16 residues. CDR3 in DNA: TGTGCCAGCAGCGACCGGGACAGGGGGCACCAAGAGACCCAGTACTTC. As protein: CASSDRDRGHQETQYF.

The chain carries TRBV5-6 and TRBJ2-7, with a possible D match to TRBD2 (5 bases). This CDR3 comprises 15 residues. Trimming shortened V by 4 bases and J by 0 bases, and 14 bases separated the two germline ends. Germline CDR1 and CDR2: SGHDT and YYEEEE. The CDR3 sequence is CASSAGIGPSYEQYF. The CDR3 bases are TGTGCCAGCAGCGCCGGGATCGGGCCCTCCTACGAGCAGTACTTC.

This sequence joins TRBV30 and TRBJ1-3; 8 nucleotides align to TRBD1. Germline V lookup: CDR1 GTSNPN, CDR2 SVGIG (reference sequence). The CDR3 consists of 15 residues. J was trimmed by 4 bases and V by 0 bases; bases with no gene match: 5. DNA of the CDR3: TGTGCCTGGAGTGTTGGACAGGGCGCCGGAAACACCATATATTTT. As protein: CAWSVGQGAGNTIYF.

The chain has TRBV2 and TRBJ2-1, with 16 positions matching TRBD2. V trimming: 4 bases; J trimming: 0 bases; junction bases outside the gene matches: 6. Per the germline V gene, CDR1 is SNHLY and CDR2 is FYNNEI. The CDR3 runs to 19 residues. The CDR3 region is CASSAGLAGGLSSYNEQFF. CDR3 bases: TGTGCCAGCAGTGCGGGACTAGCGGGAGGGTTGAGCTCCTACAATGAGCAGTTCTTC.

The chain is built from TRBV7-8 and TRBJ2-3, with 9 bases aligning to TRBD2. This CDR3 has 16 amino acids. Germline loops: CDR1 SGHVS, CDR2 FQNEAQ. J lost 3 bases, V lost 1 base, and 5 bases had no gene match. The CDR3 DNA reads TGTGCCAGCAGCTTAGTTGCGGGGGGGGAGACAGATACGCAGTATTTT. Its translation is CASSLVAGGETDTQYF.

The chain combines TRBV27 with TRBJ1-4; D may be TRBD1 (6 bases). The CDR3 is made up of 13 amino acids. Germline-derived CDR1 and CDR2 are MNHEY and SMNVEV (reference sequence). Trimming pared 5 bases from V and 10 bases from J, leaving 14 bases between. Here the CDR3 DNA reads TGTGCCAGCAGTAGCTTTAGGGGGAGAAAACTGTTTTTT. This encodes CASSSFRGRKLFF.

CDR3 loop: CASSLDGGARGTQYF. CDR3 nucleotides: TGTGCCAGCAGCTTAGATGGGGGGGCTCGTGGGACCCAGTACTTC. V gene TRBV7-9 combines with J gene TRBJ2-5; TRBD2 might be the D (7 bases). The CDR3 covers 15 residues. CDR1 SEHNR and CDR2 FQNEAQ come from the germline V gene (reference sequence). V was pared by 1 base and J by 7 bases, with 16 bases between.

The V call is TRBV6-1, the J call TRBJ2-1; 8 nucleotides agree with TRBD2. V shed 3 bases, J shed 7 bases, and the junction held 8 bases outside the gene matches. This CDR3 is 15 amino acids long. In germline, CDR1 is MNHNS, CDR2 SASEGT. The CDR3 sequence is CASSETGRVWNEQFF. The CDR3 DNA is TGTGCCAGCAGTGAGACCGGGAGGGTCTGGAATGAGCAGTTCTTC.

The V and J genes are TRBV7-9 and TRBJ2-1; 12 nucleotides match TRBD2. The CDR3 is made up of 16 amino acids. CDR1 and CDR2 (germline): SEHNR, FQNEAQ (reference sequence). V shed 0 bases, J shed 14 bases, and the junction held 11 bases outside the gene matches. The CDR3 spells CASSLASPSGRVSKFF. CDR3 nucleotide sequence: TGTGCCAGCAGCTTAGCTAGCCCTAGCGGGAGGGTCTCAAAGTTCTTC.

This chain uses TRBV7-8 with TRBJ1-4, with TRBD1 identical over 9 bases. The CDR3 runs to 14 residues. Germline V gene sequence: CDR1 SGHVS, CDR2 FQNEAQ. The junction had 1 base not matched to a gene; V was cut back by 1 base and J by 7 bases. The CDR3 sequence: CASSLGQGGEKLFF. DNA of the CDR3: TGTGCCAGCAGCTTAGGACAGGGGGGTGAAAAACTGTTTTTT.

The chain's CDR3 is CASSDEGLADEQYF. CDR3 DNA sequence: TGTGCCAGCAGCGATGAGGGACTGGCGGACGAGCAGTACTTC. V usage is TRBV7-2 and J usage is TRBJ2-7; D might be TRBD2 (6 bases). Per germline, CDR1 SGHTA and CDR2 FQGNSA. V lost 5 bases to trimming and J lost 5 bases, with 16 bases between them. The CDR3 has 14 amino acids.

This clone was seen just once. Within the sample, other DNA sequences also encode this same CDR3. The chain carries TRBV6-5 and TRBJ1-2; the match to TRBD1 covers 11 bases. With V trimmed by 6 bases and J by 3 bases, 0 bases remained unmatched. CDR3 length: 13 amino acids. Germline V lookup: CDR1 MNHEY, CDR2 SVGAGI. In nucleotides, the CDR3 is TGTGCCAGCAGGGACAGGGGGCACTATGGCTACACCTTC. This gives the protein CASRDRGHYGYTF.

The CDR3 bases are TGTGCCAGTCACCGACAGGGGGTGGATGGCTACACCTTC. The encoded protein is CASHRQGVDGYTF. This chain connects TRBV19 to TRBJ1-2; TRBD1 matches at 9 bases. The V gene end was trimmed by 8 bases and the J gene end by 6 bases; junction bases not matched to a gene: 7. CDR3 length: 13 residues. Per germline, CDR1 LNHDA and CDR2 SQIVND (reference sequence).